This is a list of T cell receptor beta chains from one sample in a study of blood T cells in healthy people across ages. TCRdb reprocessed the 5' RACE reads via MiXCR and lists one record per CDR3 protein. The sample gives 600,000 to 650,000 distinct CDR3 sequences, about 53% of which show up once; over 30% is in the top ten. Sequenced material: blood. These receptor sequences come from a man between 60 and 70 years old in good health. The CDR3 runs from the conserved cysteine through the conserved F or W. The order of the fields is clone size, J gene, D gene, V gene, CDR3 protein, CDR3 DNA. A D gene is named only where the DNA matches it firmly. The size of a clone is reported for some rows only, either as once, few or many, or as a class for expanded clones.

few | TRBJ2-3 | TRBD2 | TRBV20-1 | CSAPGLAGGYADTQYF | TGCAGTGCTCCGGGACTAGCGGGGGGGTACGCAGATACGCAGTATTTT
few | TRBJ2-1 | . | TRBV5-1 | CASSRGTLRDNEQFF | TGCGCCAGCAGTCGAGGGACCCTAAGGGACAATGAGCAGTTCTTC
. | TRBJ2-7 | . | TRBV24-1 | CATTPEGRCDEQYF | TGTGCCACCACTCCTGAAGGGAGATGCGACGAGCAGTACTTC
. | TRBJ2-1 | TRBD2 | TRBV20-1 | CSANRLAGQYNEQFF | TGCAGTGCTAACCGACTAGCGGGACAGTACAATGAGCAGTTCTTC
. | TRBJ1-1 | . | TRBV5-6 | CASRGPRTEAFF | TGTGCCAGCAGAGGGCCCCGCACTGAAGCTTTCTTT
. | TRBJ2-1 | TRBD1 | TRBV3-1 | CASSPRQGADIGYNEQFF | TGTGCCAGCAGCCCACGACAGGGGGCCGACATAGGGTACAATGAGCAGTTCTTC
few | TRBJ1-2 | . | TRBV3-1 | CASSPQTGFGGYTF | TGTGCCAGCAGCCCCCAGACCGGGTTTGGTGGCTACACCTTC
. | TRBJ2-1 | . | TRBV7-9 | CASSFRAGATYNEQFF | TGTGCCAGCAGCTTCCGAGCAGGGGCCACCTACAATGAGCAGTTCTTC
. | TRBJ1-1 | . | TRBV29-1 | CSVEDNSEAFF | TGCAGCGTTGAAGATAACAGTGAAGCTTTCTTT
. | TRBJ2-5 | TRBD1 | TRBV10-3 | CATMGQGQETQYF | TGTGCCACCATGGGACAGGGTCAAGAGACCCAGTACTTC
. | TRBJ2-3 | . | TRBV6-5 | CASTKSYSGDTQYF | TGTGCCAGCACCAAATCATACAGTGGAGATACGCAGTATTTT
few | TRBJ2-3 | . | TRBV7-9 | CASSVSDSTDTQYF | TGTGCCAGCAGCGTTTCCGACTCAACAGATACGCAGTATTTT
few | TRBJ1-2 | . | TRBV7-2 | CASSRDTSNYGYTF | TGTGCCAGCAGCCGGGACACCTCTAACTATGGCTACACCTTC
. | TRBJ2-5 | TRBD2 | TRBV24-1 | CATSEGTSGGFQETQYF | TGTGCCACCAGTGAGGGGACTAGCGGGGGGTTCCAAGAGACCCAGTACTTC
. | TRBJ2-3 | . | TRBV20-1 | CSVDGFTDTQYF | TGCAGCGTCGATGGTTTCACAGATACGCAGTATTTT
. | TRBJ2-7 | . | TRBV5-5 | CASSVTLQGAYEQYF | TGTGCCAGCAGCGTCACTCTACAGGGAGCCTACGAGCAGTACTTC
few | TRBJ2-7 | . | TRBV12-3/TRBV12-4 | CASSLGGDFDEQYF | TGTGCCAGCAGTTTAGGAGGGGATTTCGACGAGCAGTACTTC
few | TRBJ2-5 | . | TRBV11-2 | CASSLVGAPQETQYF | TGTGCCAGCAGCTTAGTTGGGGCCCCACAAGAGACCCAGTACTTC
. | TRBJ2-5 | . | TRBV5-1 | CASSLVGNQGSGQETQYF | TGCGCCAGCAGCTTGGTAGGGAATCAGGGGTCAGGGCAAGAGACCCAGTACTTC
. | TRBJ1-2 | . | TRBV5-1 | CASSLQASQYGYTF | TGCGCCAGCAGCTTACAGGCATCACAATATGGCTACACCTTC
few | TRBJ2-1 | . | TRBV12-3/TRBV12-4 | CASSWISSFNEQFF | TGTGCCAGCAGTTGGATTTCTTCGTTTAATGAGCAGTTCTTC
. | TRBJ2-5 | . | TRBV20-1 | CSASVRVETQYF | TGCAGTGCTAGCGTGAGAGTAGAGACCCAGTACTTC
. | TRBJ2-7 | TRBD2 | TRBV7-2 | CASSFDGLAGYEQYF | TGTGCCAGCAGCTTTGATGGACTAGCGGGGTACGAGCAGTACTTC
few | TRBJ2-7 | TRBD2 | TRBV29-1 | CSVGLAATYEQYF | TGCAGCGTTGGGCTAGCGGCAACCTACGAGCAGTACTTC
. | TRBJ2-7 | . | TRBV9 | CASSVGGAGLSYEQYF | TGTGCCAGCAGCGTAGGGGGCGCCGGACTCTCCTACGAGCAGTACTTC
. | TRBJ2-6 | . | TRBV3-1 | CASSQDEAPGANVLTF | TGTGCCAGCAGCCAAGATGAGGCTCCTGGGGCCAACGTCCTGACTTTC
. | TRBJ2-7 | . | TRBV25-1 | CASSEPARRGEQYF | TGTGCCAGCAGTGAACCGGCTAGAAGAGGCGAGCAGTACTTC
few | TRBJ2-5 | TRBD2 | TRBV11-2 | CASSLQTSGGHLQETQYF | TGTGCCAGCAGCTTACAGACTAGCGGGGGCCACCTCCAAGAGACCCAGTACTTC
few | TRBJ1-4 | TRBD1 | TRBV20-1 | CSATGGSTNEKLFF | TGCAGTGCTACAGGGGGTTCAACTAATGAAAAACTGTTTTTT
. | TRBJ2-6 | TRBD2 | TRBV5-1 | CASSWTSGGSGANVLTF | TGCGCCAGCAGCTGGACTAGCGGGGGAAGTGGGGCCAACGTCCTGACTTTC
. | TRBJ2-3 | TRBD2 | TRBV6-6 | CASSTSRGGIDTQYF | TGTGCCAGCAGTACATCACGGGGGGGAATAGATACGCAGTATTTT
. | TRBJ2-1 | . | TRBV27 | CASASIWGRNNEQFF | TGTGCCAGCGCTTCTATCTGGGGACGTAACAATGAGCAGTTCTTC
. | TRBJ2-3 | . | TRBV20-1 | CSASRTQGSTDTQYF | TGCAGTGCCTCTAGGACCCAAGGGAGCACAGATACGCAGTATTTT
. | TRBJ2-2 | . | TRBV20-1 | CSAIEDTGELFF | TGCAGTGCTATAGAGGACACCGGGGAGCTGTTTTTT
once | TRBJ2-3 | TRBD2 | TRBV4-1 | CASSQTGGWNTQYF | TGCGCCAGCAGCCAGACGGGGGGGTGGAATACGCAGTATTTT
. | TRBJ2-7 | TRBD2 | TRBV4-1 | CASSQASGAYYEQYF | TGCGCCAGCAGCCAAGCTAGCGGGGCTTACTACGAGCAGTACTTC
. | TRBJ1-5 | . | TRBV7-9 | CASSLELDNQPQHF | TGTGCCAGCAGCTTAGAGTTAGACAATCAGCCCCAGCATTTT
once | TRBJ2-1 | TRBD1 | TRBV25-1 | CASSMGTGNEQFF | TGTGCCAGCAGCATGGGGACAGGCAATGAGCAGTTCTTC
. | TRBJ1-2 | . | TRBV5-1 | CASSLITGNSYTF | TGCGCCAGCAGCTTGATTACGGGTAATAGCTACACCTTC
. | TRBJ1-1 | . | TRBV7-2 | CASSLVGGRDTEAFF | TGTGCCAGCAGCTTAGTTGGGGGGCGGGACACTGAAGCTTTCTTT
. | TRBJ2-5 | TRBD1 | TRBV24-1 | CATSDRTGVPQETQYF | TGTGCCACCAGTGATCGGACAGGGGTGCCCCAAGAGACCCAGTACTTC
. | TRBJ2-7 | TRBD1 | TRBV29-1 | CSVGTGRHEQYF | TGCAGCGTTGGGACAGGGAGGCACGAGCAGTACTTC
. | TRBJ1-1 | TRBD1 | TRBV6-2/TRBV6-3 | CASSYPQGGHTEAFF | TGTGCCAGCAGTTACCCCCAAGGGGGCCACACTGAAGCTTTCTTT
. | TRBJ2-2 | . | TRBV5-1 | CASRPVYSPNTGELFF | TGCGCCAGCCGCCCCGTGTATAGTCCGAACACCGGGGAGCTGTTTTTT
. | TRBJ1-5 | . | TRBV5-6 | CASSLRRADISNQPQHF | TGTGCCAGCAGCTTGAGGAGGGCCGATATAAGCAATCAGCCCCAGCATTTT
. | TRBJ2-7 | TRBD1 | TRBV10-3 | CAISDSGTGIYEQYF | TGTGCCATCAGTGATTCCGGGACAGGGATCTACGAGCAGTACTTC
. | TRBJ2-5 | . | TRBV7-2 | CASTQRGRETQYF | TGTGCCAGCACCCAACGTGGGCGAGAGACCCAGTACTTC
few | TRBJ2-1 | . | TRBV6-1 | CASWGVAYNEQFF | TGTGCCAGCTGGGGGGTGGCCTACAATGAGCAGTTCTTC
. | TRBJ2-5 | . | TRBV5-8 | CASRPLGFEQYF | TGTGCCAGCAGACCTCTGGGGTTTGAGCAGTACTTC
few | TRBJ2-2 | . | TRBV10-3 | CAMSGQNTGELFF | TGTGCGATGAGCGGCCAGAACACCGGGGAGCTGTTTTTT
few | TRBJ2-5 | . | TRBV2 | CASSEARKRETQYF | TGTGCCAGCAGTGAAGCAAGGAAGCGAGAGACCCAGTACTTC
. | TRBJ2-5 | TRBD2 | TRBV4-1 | CASSQEGTSGNNEQYF | TGCGCCAGCAGCCAAGAAGGGACTAGCGGCAACAATGAGCAGTACTTC
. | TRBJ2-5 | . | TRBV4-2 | CASSQDTAGETQYF | TGTGCCAGCAGCCAAGACACTGCGGGGGAGACCCAGTACTTC